This entry concerns a single T cell receptor (beta chain). Method: immunoSEQ multiplex PCR; TCRdb's copy keeps in-frame clones and lacks some. The sample yields approximately 69,000 clones, approximately 89% seen once. This record belongs to a study of technical replicates of blood from a handful of donors. Trimming took 2 bases from V and 5 from J, leaving 14 bases between them. This CDR3 is 15 amino acids long. CDR1 and CDR2 from the germline V gene are MGHRA and YSYEKL. Sequenced: PBMCs. The sequence derives from a human donor in good health. Some clones in this sample may be carry-over from other donors' samples. This rearrangement joins TRBV4-1 to TRBJ2-3; perhaps TRBD2 as D (6 bases). CDR3 amino acids: CASSQSGTSLDTQYF. The DNA for the CDR3 is TGCGCCAGCAGCCAATCCGGGACTTCCCTAGATACGCAGTATTTT.